This T cell receptor beta chain was documented in a study of blood T cell repertoires in COVID-19. TCRdb's copy holds only in-frame clones and misses some; the assay was immunoSEQ multiplex PCR. The sample lists 270,000 or so clones; 81% were seen once. The CDR3 has 15 amino acids. Germline V gene lookup returns CDR1 SEHNR and CDR2 FQNEAQ (reference sequence). The germline V and J ends were trimmed by 5 bases and 5 bases, with 18 bases remaining between them. The rearrangement links TRBV7-9 to TRBJ2-5; D might be TRBD2 (5 bases). The sample was peripheral blood. This receptor was identified in a woman in her sixties or seventies with active or convalescent COVID-19. The CDR3, as DNA: TGTGCCAGCAGCCGCCAGCGAGGGATGTATGAGACCCAGTACTTC. As protein: CASSRQRGMYETQYF.